The rows below give T cell receptor beta chains drawn from one sample of a study of blood T cell repertoires in COVID-19. Sequencing was performed with immunoSEQ multiplex PCR; in TCRdb, only in-frame clones are kept and a portion is missing. The repertoire holds about 110,000 clones, with 60% to 85% as singletons. The sequencing input was peripheral blood. The receptors were gathered from a human donor in a cohort sampled during active or convalescent COVID-19. CDR3s include the opening cysteine and the closing phenylalanine or tryptophan. The D gene is left open where the match is weak. Some rows mark clone size as missing; the rest say once, few, many or name a class of expanded clone.

>TRBJ1-2|TRBV18|.|TRBD1
CASKTGLNYGYTF
TGTGCCTCAAAGACAGGGCTGAACTATGGCTACACCTTC
>TRBJ1-5|TRBV5-1|.|TRBD1
CASSQGTGLNQPQHF
TGCGCCAGCAGCCAGGGGACAGGGCTTAATCAGCCCCAGCATTTT
>TRBJ1-5|TRBV7-2|few|TRBD1
CASSLLLTGAGQPQHF
TGTGCCAGCAGCTTACTCCTCACAGGGGCAGGACAGCCCCAGCATTTT
>TRBJ1-5|TRBV2|.|.
CASHPRGYSNQPQHF
TGTGCCAGCCACCCACGGGGGTATAGCAATCAGCCCCAGCATTTT
>TRBJ2-3|TRBV7-2|.|TRBD2
CASSHLPTSGGTDTQYF
TGTGCCAGCAGCCACCTCCCGACTAGCGGGGGCACAGATACGCAGTATTTT
>TRBJ1-2|TRBV7-9|once|TRBD1
CASSFLAHGQGENYGYTF
TGTGCCAGCAGCTTTTTGGCTCATGGACAGGGCGAGAACTATGGCTACACCTTC
>TRBJ1-5|TRBV19|.|.
CASSTSGNPNSNQPQHF
TGTGCCAGTAGTACCTCCGGGAACCCAAATAGCAATCAGCCCCAGCATTTT
>TRBJ1-1|TRBV7-6|.|.
CASSPNGRRTEAFF
TGTGCCAGCAGCCCCAATGGACGGAGGACTGAAGCTTTCTTT
>TRBJ2-5|TRBV9|once|TRBD2
CASSASGGALETQYF
TGTGCCAGCAGCGCTAGCGGGGGGGCTTTAGAGACCCAGTACTTC
>TRBJ2-3|TRBV5-4|once|TRBD2
CASSLAGGRAVDTQYF
TGTGCCAGCAGCTTGGCTGGCGGGAGGGCCGTAGATACGCAGTATTTT
>TRBJ1-1|TRBV2|.|.
CASSEVGGPTNTEAFF
TGTGCCAGCAGTGAAGTGGGGGGTCCGACGAACACTGAAGCTTTCTTT
>TRBJ2-7|TRBV4-3|.|.
CASSQDRGSYEQYF
TGCGCCAGCAGCCAAGATCGGGGTTCCTACGAGCAGTACTTC
>TRBJ1-2|TRBV18|.|.
CASSPGQDYGYTF
TGTGCCAGCTCACCCGGCCAGGACTATGGCTACACCTTC
>TRBJ2-1|TRBV13|.|.
CASRNTGYAYNEQFF
TGTGCCAGCAGAAACACAGGGTATGCCTACAATGAGCAGTTCTTC
>TRBJ1-6|TRBV2|.|TRBD1
CASSVQRQGSPLHF
TGTGCCAGCAGTGTACAGCGACAGGGGTCACCCCTCCACTTT
>TRBJ2-3|TRBV19|.|TRBD2
CASSMTSGSDTQYF
TGTGCCAGTAGTATGACTAGCGGGAGTGATACGCAGTATTTT
>TRBJ2-7|TRBV3-1/TRBV3-2|.|TRBD2
CASSQDWGPTAGAPPLSYEQYF
TGTGCCAGCAGCCAAGATTGGGGACCCACAGCGGGGGCCCCTCCCCTCTCCTACGAGCAGTACTTC
>TRBJ2-4|TRBV11-2|.|TRBD2
CASSLSAGGTNIQYF
TGTGCCAGCAGCTTATCTGCGGGAGGTACAAACATTCAGTACTTC
>TRBJ2-7|TRBV29-1|few|.
CSVAGGLYEQYF
TGCAGCGTTGCTGGAGGGCTCTACGAGCAGTACTTC
>TRBJ1-2|TRBV6-5|once|.
CASRPSGGKGYGYTF
TGTGCCAGCAGACCCTCAGGAGGGAAGGGCTATGGCTACACCTTC
>TRBJ2-5|TRBV7-9|few|.
CASSLGAGALETQYF
TGTGCCAGCAGCTTAGGGGCAGGGGCGCTGGAGACCCAGTACTTC
>TRBJ2-1|TRBV27|.|.
CASTRSWSNEQFF
TGTGCCAGTACTAGGAGCTGGTCCAATGAGCAGTTCTTC
>TRBJ2-7|TRBV5-8|.|TRBD2
CASSSLAGGPYEQYF
TGTGCCAGCAGCTCTTTAGCGGGAGGGCCCTACGAGCAGTACTTC
>TRBJ2-3|TRBV6-2/TRBV6-3|.|TRBD2
CASSTWTSNTDTQYF
TGTGCCAGCAGTACCTGGACTAGCAACACAGATACGCAGTATTTT
>TRBJ2-1|TRBV18|.|TRBD2
CASSPSRGAYNEQFF
TGTGCCAGCTCACCATCACGGGGGGCCTACAATGAGCAGTTCTTC
>TRBJ1-6|TRBV7-8|many|.
CASRPTGSSYNSPLHF
TGTGCCAGCAGACCGACAGGAAGCTCCTATAATTCACCCCTCCACTTT
>TRBJ2-1|TRBV29-1|.|TRBD2
CSVDSGVLAGNNEQFF
TGCAGCGTTGACTCCGGGGTACTAGCGGGAAACAATGAGCAGTTCTTC
>TRBJ1-2|TRBV9|.|.
CASSPWTDLNYGYTF
TGTGCCAGCAGCCCTTGGACAGATTTAAACTATGGCTACACCTTC
>TRBJ2-7|TRBV7-9|few|.
CASSLSGYAEQYF
TGTGCCAGCAGCTTATCAGGGTACGCCGAGCAGTACTTC
>TRBJ2-3|TRBV6-2/TRBV6-3|.|TRBD2
CASSYSSGQAGAASTDTQYF
TGTGCCAGCAGTTACTCGTCAGGGCAAGCGGGAGCGGCGAGCACAGATACGCAGTATTTT
>TRBJ1-4|TRBV3-1/TRBV3-2|.|.
CASSQWGGEATNEKLFF
TGTGCCAGCAGCCAATGGGGGGGCGAAGCAACTAATGAAAAACTGTTTTTT
>TRBJ1-2|TRBV11-2|.|TRBD1
CASSRQGGGYTF
TGTGCCAGCAGCCGACAGGGGGGTGGCTACACCTTC
>TRBJ1-4|TRBV7-2|.|TRBD1
CASSSLGTGNNEKLFF
TGTGCCAGCAGTTCTCTCGGGACAGGGAATAATGAAAAACTGTTTTTT
>TRBJ2-2|TRBV28|few|TRBD1
CASSHTGVATGELFF
TGTGCCAGCAGTCACACAGGGGTTGCCACCGGGGAGCTGTTTTTT
>TRBJ2-3|TRBV28|.|.
CASSLLFAGDTQYF
TGTGCCAGCAGTTTACTATTTGCGGGAGATACGCAGTATTTT
>TRBJ2-7|TRBV10-1|.|.
CASSPGHAYEQYF
TGCGCCAGCAGTCCGGGACACGCGTACGAGCAGTACTTC
>TRBJ2-7|TRBV5-1|.|.
CASSHPVGDSGSLSEQYF
TGCGCCAGCAGCCACCCCGTGGGGGACAGCGGGAGTCTGAGTGAGCAGTACTTC
>TRBJ2-7|TRBV29-1|.|TRBD1
CSVVQGARGEQYF
TGCAGCGTTGTGCAGGGGGCGCGGGGCGAGCAGTACTTC
>TRBJ2-3|TRBV5-8|.|TRBD2
CASSLRLAGGITDTQYF
TGTGCCAGCAGCTTGCGGCTAGCGGGGGGCATAACAGATACGCAGTATTTT
>TRBJ2-7|TRBV7-3|.|TRBD2
CASSYTGTSGRGEYEQYF
TGTGCCAGCAGCTATACCGGGACTAGCGGGAGAGGGGAATACGAGCAGTACTTC
>TRBJ1-1|TRBV24-1|many|TRBD1
CATSDARQGKAFF
TGTGCCACCAGTGATGCTCGACAGGGTAAAGCTTTCTTT
>TRBJ1-2|TRBV12-3/TRBV12-4|.|.
CASSFIGAFGYTF
TGTGCCAGCAGTTTCATTGGGGCATTCGGCTACACCTTC
>TRBJ2-3|TRBV28|.|TRBD1
CASSFFSLYGTDEDTQYF
TGTGCCAGCAGTTTTTTCTCTTTGTACGGGACAGATGAGGATACGCAGTATTTT
>TRBJ2-7|TRBV12-3/TRBV12-4|.|TRBD1
CASGTGVLAEQYF
TGTGCCAGCGGGACAGGGGTTTTGGCCGAGCAGTACTTC
>TRBJ2-7|TRBV6-5|.|TRBD2
CASRPAGGSSYEQYF
TGTGCCAGCAGACCAGCGGGGGGGAGCTCCTACGAGCAGTACTTC
>TRBJ2-3|TRBV7-2|.|.
CASSTRTRGTDTQYF
TGTGCCAGCTCTACGAGGACCCGGGGGACAGATACGCAGTATTTT
>TRBJ2-3|TRBV12-3/TRBV12-4|.|.
CASSNSGLDTQYF
TGTGCCAGCTCGAATAGCGGCCTCGATACGCAGTATTTT
>TRBJ1-5|TRBV27|.|TRBD1
CASSTARTGHQPQHF
TGTGCCAGCAGTACTGCGAGGACAGGGCATCAGCCCCAGCATTTT
>TRBJ1-1|TRBV10-3|.|TRBD1
CAISEPLGGTGFEAFF
TGTGCCATCAGTGAGCCTCTGGGGGGGACAGGGTTCGAAGCTTTCTTT
>TRBJ1-4|TRBV5-8|.|TRBD1
CASSLGDSSTNEKLFF
TGTGCCAGCAGCTTGGGGGACAGCTCAACTAATGAAAAACTGTTTTTT
>TRBJ1-2|TRBV27|.|TRBD1
CASSRTGGYGYTF
TGTGCCAGCAGTCGTACAGGGGGCTATGGCTACACCTTC
>TRBJ2-1|TRBV5-8|.|.
CASSLGHLIGMNEQFF
TGTGCCAGCAGCTTGGGACACCTGATAGGTATGAATGAGCAGTTCTTC
>TRBJ2-5|TRBV5-1|few|TRBD2
CASSKTSGRAEETQYF
TGCGCCAGCAGCAAAACTAGCGGGAGGGCCGAAGAGACCCAGTACTTC
>TRBJ2-6|TRBV9|.|TRBD2
CASSVAVGLADTLSGANVLTF
TGTGCCAGCAGCGTAGCTGTCGGACTAGCGGACACCCTCTCTGGGGCCAACGTCCTGACTTTC
>TRBJ2-5|TRBV6-2/TRBV6-3|.|TRBD2
CASSSGALAGARETQYF
TGTGCCAGCAGTTCGGGGGCCTTAGCGGGGGCGCGGGAGACCCAGTACTTC
>TRBJ1-2|TRBV4-2|.|TRBD1
CASSQDLRGTGDYYGYTF
TGTGCCAGCAGCCAAGATTTGAGGGGGACAGGAGACTACTATGGCTACACCTTC
>TRBJ2-7|TRBV6-1|.|.
CASSEAVVGRVRGMIHEQYF
TGTGCCAGCAGTGAAGCGGTGGTGGGCAGGGTTCGTGGAATGATTCACGAGCAGTACTTC